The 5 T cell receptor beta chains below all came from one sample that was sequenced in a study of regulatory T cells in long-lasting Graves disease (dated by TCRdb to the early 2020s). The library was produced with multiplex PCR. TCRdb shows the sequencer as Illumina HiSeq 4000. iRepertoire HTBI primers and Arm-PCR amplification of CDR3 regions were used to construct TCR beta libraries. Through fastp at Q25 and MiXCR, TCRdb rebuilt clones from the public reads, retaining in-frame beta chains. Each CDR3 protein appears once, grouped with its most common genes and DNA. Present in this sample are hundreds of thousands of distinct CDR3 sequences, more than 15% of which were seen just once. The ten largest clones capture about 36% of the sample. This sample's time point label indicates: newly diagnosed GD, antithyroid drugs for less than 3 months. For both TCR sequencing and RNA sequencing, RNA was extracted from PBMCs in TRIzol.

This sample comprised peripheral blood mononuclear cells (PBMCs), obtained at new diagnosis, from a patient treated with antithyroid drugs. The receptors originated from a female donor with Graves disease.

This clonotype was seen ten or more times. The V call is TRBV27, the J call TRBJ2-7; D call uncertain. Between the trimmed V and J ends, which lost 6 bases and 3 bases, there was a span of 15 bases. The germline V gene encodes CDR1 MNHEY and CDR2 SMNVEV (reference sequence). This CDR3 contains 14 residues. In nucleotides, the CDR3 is TGTGCCAGCAGCCCCCTTGGCAGTGGCTACGAGCAGTACTTC. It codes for CASSPLGSGYEQYF.

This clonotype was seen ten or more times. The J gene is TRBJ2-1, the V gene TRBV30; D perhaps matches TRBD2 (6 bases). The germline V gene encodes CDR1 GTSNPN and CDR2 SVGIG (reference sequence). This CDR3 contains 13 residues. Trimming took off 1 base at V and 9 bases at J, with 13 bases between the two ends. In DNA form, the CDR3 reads TGTGCCTGGAGTGCGGGAGTTAAGGGTGAGCAGTTCTTC. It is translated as CAWSAGVKGEQFF.

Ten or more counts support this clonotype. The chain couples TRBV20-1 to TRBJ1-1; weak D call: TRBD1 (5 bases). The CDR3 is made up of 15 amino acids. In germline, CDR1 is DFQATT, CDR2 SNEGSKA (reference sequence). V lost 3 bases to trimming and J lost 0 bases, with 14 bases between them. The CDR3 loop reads CSASEPGRLNTEAFF. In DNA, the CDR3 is TGCAGTGCTAGTGAACCGGGACGATTGAACACTGAAGCTTTCTTT.

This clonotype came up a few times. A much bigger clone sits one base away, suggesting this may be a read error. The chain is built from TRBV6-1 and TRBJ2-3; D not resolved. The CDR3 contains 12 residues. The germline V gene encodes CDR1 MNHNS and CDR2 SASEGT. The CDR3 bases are TGTGCCGGCAGACGACCGCATATAGGGCAGTATTTT. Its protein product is CAGRRPHIGQYF.

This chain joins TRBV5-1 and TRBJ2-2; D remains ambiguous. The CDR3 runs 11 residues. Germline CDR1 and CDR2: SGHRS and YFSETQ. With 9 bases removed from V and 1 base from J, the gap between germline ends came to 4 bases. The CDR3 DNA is TGCGCCAAAAAGAACACCGGGGAGCTGTTTTTT. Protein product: CAKKNTGELFF.